This entry concerns a single TCR beta chain. Its antigen is still unknown. Base qualities are not at hand, and no much larger clone is one base apart. Donors formed part of the validation cohort, which comprised 120 or so subjects and was distinct from the first cohort of 670 or so subjects. From its cysteine to its phenylalanine, the CDR3 spans 16 amino acids. Only the CDR3 region is kept as DNA, spanning 48 bases read in frame from base 1. CDR1 WNHNN and CDR2 SYGVQD are derived from the germline V gene (reference sequence). At the junction V is shortened by 2 bases and J by 6 bases; bases outside the gene matches: 4. This entry is derived from a study of cytomegalovirus exposure and HLA in healthy donors (dated by TCRdb to 2017 to 2019). Regarding the research as a whole: According to a later analysis, one platform produced both the 100 to 150 validation repertoires and the roughly 640 repertoires of the first cohort. The study was designed to test whether signatures of past pathogen exposure could be identified by cataloging public T cell receptors. A separate validation cohort of 100 to 150 different subjects was used in addition to the roughly 700-subject first cohort. To predict cytomegalovirus infection status, the study combined high-throughput TCR immunosequencing, statistical association of individual TCRs with disease status, and machine learning. What the study reported, not specific to this receptor: In vitro tests confirmed that a few of the cytomegalovirus-associated TCR beta chains recognize cytomegalovirus antigens. The study listed 164 TCR beta chains as associated with cytomegalovirus. The authors suggested that the approach could potentially be generalized to other disease states and immunological phenotypes. In a later analysis, TCRs clustered in the first cohort were found to also tend to co-occur in the 120 or so validation repertoires, with about 93% of cluster scores above 0. A later analysis had no HLA typing for the validation cohort, so co-occurrence there was scored across all 120 or so repertoires. While some public TCRs were present in many individuals, most TCR sequences turned up only very rarely across donors. The classifier was reported to diagnose cytomegalovirus status with high specificity and sensitivity in both the original cohort and the validation cohort.

The library relied on the immunoSEQ multiplex PCR assay. The authors' pipeline ran thus. A statistical classification framework was developed to diagnose cytomegalovirus status using the catalog of TCR beta chain sequences. Not all clones reach the TCRdb copy of this immuneACCESS table, which keeps in-frame sequences only. Checked studies attribute under half of the gap to unresolved V genes and leave the rest unexplained. That table is the source of V, J and clone size, and D and trimming were worked out from the DNA. The sample table shows approximately 46,000 clones, and around 91% are seen once. The ten largest clones add up to approximately 1.5% of the sample.

Recombination connected TRBV10-1 to TRBJ2-2, and 12 junctional nucleotides match TRBD1. This sequence was found in a man younger than 35 in good health and CMV-seronegative. Input material: PBMCs. In nucleotide form, the sequence is TGCGCCAGCAGTGAGGGGACAGGGGGCGGTTCCGGGGAGCTGTTTTTT. It specifies CASSEGTGGGSGELFF.